The T cell receptor (beta chain) described here comes from a study of tumor-infiltrating lymphocytes in primary liver carcinoma. Co-extraction yielded RNA and DNA from 20-30 mg of unsorted bulk tissue. Total RNA amounting to roughly 480 ng was the source from which TCR beta cDNA was made with a constant-region primer. Slightly modified ARM-PCR with three nested multiplex PCR rounds yielded TCR beta libraries. TRBV1-TRBV30 forward and Cbeta reverse primers drove the first two approximately 10-cycle rounds. TCRdb called the multiplex PCR reads again in MiXCR, with one record for every CDR3 protein. Of approximately 40,000 distinct CDR3 sequences in the sample, 65% to 85% were seen once. The ends were cut back, 6 bases at V and 6 bases at J, with 12 bases in the middle. CDR1 is SQVTM and CDR2 is ANQGSEA in the germline V gene. The CDR3 extends over 12 amino acids. This clonotype was detected once.

The clonotype originates from a man in his forties or fifties with primary liver carcinoma and hepatitis B virus infection. Specimen: liver tumor tissue from sampling region 2. Sample subset: tumor region T2, inferior pole. The chain joins TRBV29-1 to TRBJ2-1; no firm D call. The CDR3 is CSVPTKSNEQFF. The CDR3 region has the DNA TGCAGCGTACCGACAAAGTCCAATGAGCAGTTCTTC.